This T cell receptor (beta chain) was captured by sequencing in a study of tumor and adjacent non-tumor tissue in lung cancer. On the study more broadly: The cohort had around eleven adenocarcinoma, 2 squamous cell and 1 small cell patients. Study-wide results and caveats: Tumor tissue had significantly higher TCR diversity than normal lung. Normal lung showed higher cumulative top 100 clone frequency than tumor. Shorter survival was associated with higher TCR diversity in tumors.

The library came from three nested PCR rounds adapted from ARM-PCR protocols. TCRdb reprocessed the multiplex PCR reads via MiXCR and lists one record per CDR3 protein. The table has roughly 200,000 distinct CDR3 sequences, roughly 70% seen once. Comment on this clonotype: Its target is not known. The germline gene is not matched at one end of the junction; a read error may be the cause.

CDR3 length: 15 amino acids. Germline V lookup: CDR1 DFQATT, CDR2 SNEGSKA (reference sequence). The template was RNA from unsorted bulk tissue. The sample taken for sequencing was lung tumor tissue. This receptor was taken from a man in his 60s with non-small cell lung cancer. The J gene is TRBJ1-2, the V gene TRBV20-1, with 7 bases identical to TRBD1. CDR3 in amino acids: CSTRGTANLGYGYTF. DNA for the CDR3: TGCAGTACTAGAGGGACAGCCAATTTGGGGTATGGCTACACCTTC.